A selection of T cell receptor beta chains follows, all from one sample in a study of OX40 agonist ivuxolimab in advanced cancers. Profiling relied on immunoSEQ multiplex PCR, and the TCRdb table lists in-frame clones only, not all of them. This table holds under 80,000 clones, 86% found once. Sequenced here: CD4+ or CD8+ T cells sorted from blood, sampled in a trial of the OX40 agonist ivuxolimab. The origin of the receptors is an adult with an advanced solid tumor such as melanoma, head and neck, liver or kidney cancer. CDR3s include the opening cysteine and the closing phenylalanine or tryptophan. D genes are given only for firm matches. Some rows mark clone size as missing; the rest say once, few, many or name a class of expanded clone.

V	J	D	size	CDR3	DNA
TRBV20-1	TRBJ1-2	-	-	CSASLEAVAF	TGCAGTGCTAGCCTGGAGGCAGTCGCCTTC
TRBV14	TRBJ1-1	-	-	CASSQDVGGGGGAFF	TGTGCCAGCAGCCAAGATGTCGGGGGAGGCGGCGGAGCTTTCTTT
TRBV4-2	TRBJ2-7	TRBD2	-	CASSQETGPPGTTSSYEQYF	TGTGCCAGCAGCCAAGAAACGGGCCCGCCGGGGACTACGAGCTCCTACGAGCAGTACTTC
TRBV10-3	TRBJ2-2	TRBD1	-	CAIMERPGGGNTGELFF	TGTGCCATCATGGAGAGGCCAGGGGGCGGGAACACCGGGGAGCTGTTTTTT
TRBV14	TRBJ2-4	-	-	CASSPRTWTQNSF	TGTGCCAGCAGCCCTCGAACGTGGACACAGAACTCCTTC
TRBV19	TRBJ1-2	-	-	CASSIVGVGYTF	TGTGCCAGTAGTATAGTCGGGGTCGGCTACACCTTC
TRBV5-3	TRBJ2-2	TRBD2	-	CARSLEASGTGELFF	TGTGCCAGAAGCTTGGAGGCTAGCGGGACCGGGGAGCTGTTTTTT
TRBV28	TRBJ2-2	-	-	CASSLSAGELFF	TGTGCCAGCAGCCTTAGCGCCGGGGAGCTGTTTTTT
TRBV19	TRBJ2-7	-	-	CASKDAGHEQYF	TGTGCCAGTAAGGATGCGGGGCACGAGCAGTACTTC
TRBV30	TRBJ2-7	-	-	CAWSDSYEQYF	TGTGCCTGGAGTGACTCCTACGAGCAGTACTTC
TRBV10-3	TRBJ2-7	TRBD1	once	CADPQQGAGTYEQYF	TGTGCCGACCCGCAACAGGGGGCTGGAACCTACGAGCAGTACTTC
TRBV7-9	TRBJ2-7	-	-	CASSLAFSGGEQYF	TGTGCCAGCAGCTTGGCTTTTTCCGGGGGTGAGCAGTACTTC
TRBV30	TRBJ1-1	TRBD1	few	CAWSTGVGTEAFF	TGTGCCTGGAGTACAGGGGTCGGCACTGAAGCTTTCTTT
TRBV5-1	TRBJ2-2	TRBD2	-	CASGPGLAGEMNTGELFF	TGCGCCAGCGGGCCGGGACTAGCGGGGGAGATGAACACCGGGGAGCTGTTTTTT
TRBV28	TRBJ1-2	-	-	CASSPPRPGGYTF	TGTGCCAGCAGCCCCCCCCGGCCTGGGGGCTACACCTTC
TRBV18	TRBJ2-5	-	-	CASSNRDGSVETQYF	TGTGCCAGCTCAAACCGGGACGGGAGCGTAGAGACCCAGTACTTC